This T cell receptor (beta chain) originates from a study of shared clonotypes between healthy human individuals. In the sorted-subset replicate PCRs, 200 ng DNA, 25,000 to 30,000 T cell genomes, was used. TCRdb's table, derived via immunoSEQ multiplex PCR, lists solely in-frame clones and lacks some. Of around 2,000,000 clones detected, 85% to 95% appear once; the ten largest clones hold 1.5% to 2%. The naive CD8 subset, CD45RO-negative cells positively selected for CCR7, excluded terminally differentiated effector memory CD45RA+ cells. The germline V gene has CDR1 SGHTA and CDR2 FQGNSA. V was trimmed by 1 base and J by 4 bases, leaving 12 bases between them. The length of the CDR3 is 15 residues.

J is TRBJ2-3 and V is TRBV7-2, with D unclear. The receptor comes from a man aged 18 to 29 in good health. Some clones in this sample may be carry-over from other donors' samples. Source material: naive CD8+ T cells from PBMCs. CDR3 region: CASSLGLSGADTQYF. CDR3 DNA sequence: TGTGCCAGCAGCTTAGGGTTGTCCGGTGCAGATACGCAGTATTTT. Filled out from reference TRBV7-2 and TRBJ2-3, the complete variable domain reads GAGVSQSPSNKVTEKGKDVELRCDPISGHTALYWYRQSLGQGLEFLIYFQGNSAPDKSGLPSDRFSAERTGGSVSTLTIQRTQQEDSAVYLCASSLGLSGADTQYFGPGTRLTVL.